These 3 T cell receptor beta chains came from one sample sequenced in a study of blood T cell repertoires in COVID-19. Here immunoSEQ multiplex PCR was the method, and the copy in TCRdb shows in-frame clones only, minus some. The sample shows approximately 220,000 clones, about 86% of them seen only once. Material: peripheral blood. All receptors derive from a woman aged 25 to 39 who had recovered from COVID-19.

This chain joins TRBV27 and TRBJ1-5; a weak D match, TRBD1 (5 bases). V gave up 6 bases and J gave up 3 bases, with 15 bases separating them. Germline loops: CDR1 MNHEY, CDR2 SMNVEV (reference sequence). The CDR3 has 15 residues. The CDR3 is CASSTTPGYNQPQHF. As DNA, the CDR3 is TGTGCCAGCAGCACGACTCCAGGGTACAATCAGCCCCAGCATTTT.

This clone was seen a handful of times. The V gene is TRBV5-1, the J gene TRBJ2-7; TRBD2 is a possible D gene (5 bases). This CDR3 region has 14 residues. Trimming pared 2 bases from V and 6 bases from J, leaving 15 bases between. Germline V gene sequence: CDR1 SGHRS, CDR2 YFSETQ. The CDR3 DNA is TGCGCCAGCAGCTTTCCGGGATCTCCCTCCGAGCAGTACTTC. Translated, it gives CASSFPGSPSEQYF.

Only one count was recorded for this clone. The J gene is TRBJ2-5, the V gene TRBV7-9; TRBD2 matches 9 bases. CDR3 length equals 15 residues. Germline CDR1 is SEHNR and CDR2 is FQNEAQ (reference sequence). V shed 1 base, J shed 5 bases, and the junction held 5 bases outside the gene matches. The chain's CDR3 is CASSLERAGGETQYF. The CDR3 coding sequence is TGTGCCAGCAGCTTAGAGCGTGCGGGAGGGGAGACCCAGTACTTC.